The sequence of this T cell receptor beta chain was determined in a study of CD8 T cells in ankylosing spondylitis. The study, taken as a whole, reports: Disease-linked clones reportedly concentrated significantly in matched ankylosing spondylitis synovial fluid.

Details on this clonotype: The antigen is undetermined.

TCR beta libraries were made by quantitative 5'-RACE with molecular barcodes. One entry per CDR3 protein results from TCRdb running MiXCR on the 5' RACE reads. The sample holds 200,000 or so distinct CDR3 sequences, 15% to 20% seen once. V was pared by 2 bases and J by 2 bases, with 10 bases of the junction left unmatched. This CDR3 spans 19 amino acids. Germline V gene lookup returns CDR1 SGHVS and CDR2 FQNEAQ. The sample taken for sequencing was blood, either unsorted or a sorted T cell fraction (not recorded which). This clonotype originated in a male donor aged 5 to 29 with ankylosing spondylitis or in good health (not recorded which). The chain is built from TRBV7-8 and TRBJ2-5; 14 bases agree with TRBD2. The CDR3 protein is CASSLIPGLAGGNQETQYF. CDR3 coding DNA: TGTGCCAGCAGCTTAATCCCCGGACTAGCGGGAGGTAATCAAGAGACCCAGTACTTC.